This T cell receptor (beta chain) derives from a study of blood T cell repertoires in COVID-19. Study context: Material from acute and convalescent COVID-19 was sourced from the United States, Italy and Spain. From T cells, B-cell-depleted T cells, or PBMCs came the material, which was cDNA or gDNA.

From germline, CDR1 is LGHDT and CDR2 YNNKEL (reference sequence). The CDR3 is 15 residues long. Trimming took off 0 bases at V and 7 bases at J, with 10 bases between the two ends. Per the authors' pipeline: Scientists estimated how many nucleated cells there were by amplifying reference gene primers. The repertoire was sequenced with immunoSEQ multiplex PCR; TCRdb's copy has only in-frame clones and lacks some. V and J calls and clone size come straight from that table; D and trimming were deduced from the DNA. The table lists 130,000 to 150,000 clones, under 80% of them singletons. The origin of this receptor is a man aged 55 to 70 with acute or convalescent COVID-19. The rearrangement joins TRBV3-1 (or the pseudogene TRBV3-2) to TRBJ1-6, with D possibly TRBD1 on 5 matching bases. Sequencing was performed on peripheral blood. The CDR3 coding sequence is TGTGCCAGCAGCCAAGAGGGCAGGGTAAATTCACCCCTCCACTTT. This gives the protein CASSQEGRVNSPLHF.